Sequencing of this T cell receptor (beta chain) was carried out in a study of Tregs in tolerant kidney transplant recipients. Findings of the study overall: Biological reproducibility was not directly addressed in this study. Few patients were studied, so findings need validation in larger groups. The most relevant donor-specific Treg TCRbeta repertoire apparently came from expansion with activated donor B cells.

On this clone itself: Its target is unknown.

Germline loops: CDR1 LNHDA, CDR2 SQIVND (reference sequence). The CDR3 is 16 residues long. V lost 3 bases and J lost 5; bases outside the gene matches: 7. Sequenced by immunoSEQ multiplex PCR; TCRdb stores in-frame clones only, minus some. This sample has tens of thousands of clones; more than 70% occur once, and the top ten carry roughly 5.2%. Thawed PBMCs were FACS-sorted into unstimulated CD4+CD25+CD127- regulatory T cells, CD4+CD25- non-regulatory cells, CD4 and CD8 cells. The receptor's source is a human donor in good health. The source material was CD4+ T cells from blood. V usage is TRBV19 and J usage is TRBJ2-2; 9 bases fit TRBD1. As DNA, the CDR3 is TGTGCCAGTAGTATTTACAGGGGGCATGGGACCGGGGAGCTGTTTTTT. It codes for CASSIYRGHGTGELFF.